The present T cell receptor (beta chain) was sequenced within a study of beta chain features in type 1 diabetes. Regarding the study as a whole: At VDJ recombination sites, type 1 diabetes patients had fewer insertions and more deleted nucleotides. Researchers report that Type 1 diabetes patients had moderately but significantly shorter TCRB CDR3s across all four CD4+ subsets. Cells expressing TCR highly could be over-represented by cDNA sequencing.

This CDR3 contains 13 residues. The V end lost 3 bases, the J end lost 5 bases, and 10 bases lay between the germline ends. Germline CDR1 reads SGHTA; CDR2 reads FQGNSA. What was sequenced were expressed TCRB transcripts, since all of the isolated RNA had been reverse transcribed. Only in-frame clones appear in the TCRdb table, and some are missing; sequencing was by immunoSEQ multiplex PCR. The sample has 300,000 to 350,000 clones; around 9.3% are singletons. A word on this clone: Its antigen remains unknown. This sample also contains other DNA sequences that code for the same CDR3.

The rearrangement joins TRBV7-2 to TRBJ2-5, with D unclear. What was sequenced was central memory CD4+ T cells from blood. This clonotype originated in a man aged 30 to 39 with type 1 diabetes. CDR3 in amino acids: CASSLGLGETQYF. As DNA, the CDR3 is TGTGCCAGCAGCTTGGGTCTTGGGGAGACCCAGTACTTC.